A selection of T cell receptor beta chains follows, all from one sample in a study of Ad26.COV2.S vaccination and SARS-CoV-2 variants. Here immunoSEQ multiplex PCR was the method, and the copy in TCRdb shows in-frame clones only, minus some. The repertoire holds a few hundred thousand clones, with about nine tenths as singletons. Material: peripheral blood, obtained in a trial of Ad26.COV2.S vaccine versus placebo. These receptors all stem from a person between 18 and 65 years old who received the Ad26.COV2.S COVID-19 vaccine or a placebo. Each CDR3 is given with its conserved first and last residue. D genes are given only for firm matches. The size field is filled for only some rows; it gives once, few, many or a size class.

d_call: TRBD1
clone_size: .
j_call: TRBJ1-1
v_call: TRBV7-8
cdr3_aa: CASSLEGRQGRKFYTEAFF
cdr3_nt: TGTGCCAGCAGCTTAGAAGGGAGACAGGGGCGAAAGTTTTATACTGAAGCTTTCTTT

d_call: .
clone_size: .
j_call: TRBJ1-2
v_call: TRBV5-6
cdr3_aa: CASSLGTVSGYTF
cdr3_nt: TGTGCCAGCAGCTTGGGGACAGTCAGTGGCTACACCTTC

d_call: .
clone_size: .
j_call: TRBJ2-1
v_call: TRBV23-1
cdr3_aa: CASSHREFPSFNEQFF
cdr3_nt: TGCGCCAGCAGTCACCGGGAGTTCCCGTCCTTCAATGAGCAGTTCTTC

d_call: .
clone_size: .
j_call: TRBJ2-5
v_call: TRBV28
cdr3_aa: CASSGTGTPHEETQYF
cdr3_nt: TGTGCCAGCAGTGGAACCGGGACTCCTCATGAAGAGACCCAGTACTTC

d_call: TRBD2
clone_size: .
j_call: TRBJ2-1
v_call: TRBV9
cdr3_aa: CASSVVEAGGPSGSYNEQFF
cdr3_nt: TGTGCCAGCAGCGTAGTAGAAGCGGGAGGGCCGAGCGGCTCCTACAATGAGCAGTTCTTC

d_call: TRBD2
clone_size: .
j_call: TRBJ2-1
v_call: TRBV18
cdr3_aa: CASSRTSGDWRQFF
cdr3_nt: TGTGCCAGCTCCCGGACTAGCGGGGATTGGCGGCAGTTCTTC

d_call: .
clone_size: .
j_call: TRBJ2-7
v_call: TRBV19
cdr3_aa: CASRSGNYEQYF
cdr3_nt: TGTGCCAGTAGAAGTGGAAACTACGAGCAGTACTTC

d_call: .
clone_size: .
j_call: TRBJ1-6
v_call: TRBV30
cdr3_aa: CAWSFWGGAADSPLHF
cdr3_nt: TGTGCCTGGAGTTTTTGGGGGGGGGCTGCGGATTCACCCCTCCACTTT

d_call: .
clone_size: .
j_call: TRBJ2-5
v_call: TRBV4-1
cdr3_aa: CASSQDRETQYF
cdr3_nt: TGCGCCAGCAGCCAAGATCGAGAGACCCAGTACTTC

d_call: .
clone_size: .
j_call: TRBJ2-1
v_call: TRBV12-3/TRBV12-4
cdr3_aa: CASSLTEYNEQFF
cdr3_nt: TGTGCCAGCAGTTTAACCGAGTACAATGAGCAGTTCTTC

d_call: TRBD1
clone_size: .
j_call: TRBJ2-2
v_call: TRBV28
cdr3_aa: CAIPSGTGFNTGELFF
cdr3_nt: TGTGCCATACCCTCTGGGACAGGGTTCAACACCGGGGAGCTGTTTTTT

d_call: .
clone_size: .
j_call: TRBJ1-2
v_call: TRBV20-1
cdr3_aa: CSASIAGSNYGYTF
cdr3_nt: TGCAGTGCTAGTATTGCGGGATCTAACTATGGCTACACCTTC

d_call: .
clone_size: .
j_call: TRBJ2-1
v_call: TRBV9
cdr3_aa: CASSVAGQGTTEQFF
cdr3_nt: TGTGCCAGCAGCGTAGCCGGCCAGGGGACTACTGAGCAGTTCTTC

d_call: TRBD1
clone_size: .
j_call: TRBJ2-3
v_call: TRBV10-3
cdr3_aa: CAISGTGAQLDTQYF
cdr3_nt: TGTGCCATCAGTGGGACAGGGGCGCAATTGGATACGCAGTATTTT

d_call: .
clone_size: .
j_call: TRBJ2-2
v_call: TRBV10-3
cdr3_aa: CAISESEGLDTGELFF
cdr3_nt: TGTGCCATCAGTGAGTCCGAGGGCCTGGACACCGGGGAGCTGTTTTTT

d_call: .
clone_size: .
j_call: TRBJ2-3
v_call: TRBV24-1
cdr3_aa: CATSPAHSTDTQYF
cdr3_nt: TGTGCCACCAGTCCAGCGCATAGCACAGATACGCAGTATTTT

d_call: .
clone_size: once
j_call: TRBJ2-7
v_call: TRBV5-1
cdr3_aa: CASSNGGAYEQYF
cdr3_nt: TGCGCCAGCAGCAACGGGGGCGCTTACGAGCAGTACTTC

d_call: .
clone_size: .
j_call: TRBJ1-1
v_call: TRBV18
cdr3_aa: CASSSSVGANLMNTEAFF
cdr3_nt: TGTGCCAGCTCATCGTCGGTAGGGGCCAACCTAATGAACACTGAAGCTTTCTTT

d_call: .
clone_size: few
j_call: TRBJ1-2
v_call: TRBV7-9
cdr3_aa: CASSLALDWSYGYTF
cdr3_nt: TGTGCCAGCAGCTTAGCCCTGGACTGGAGCTATGGCTACACCTTC

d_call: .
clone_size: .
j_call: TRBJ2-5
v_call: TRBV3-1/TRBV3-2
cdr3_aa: CASSQGTGQETQYF
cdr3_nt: TGTGCCAGCAGCCAAGGAACGGGACAAGAGACCCAGTACTTC

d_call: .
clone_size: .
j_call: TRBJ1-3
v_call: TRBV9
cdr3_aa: CASSADRHSGNTIYF
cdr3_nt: TGTGCCAGCAGCGCCGATAGACACTCTGGAAACACCATATATTTT

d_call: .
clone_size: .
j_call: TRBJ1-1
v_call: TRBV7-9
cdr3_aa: CASSLARVMNTEAFF
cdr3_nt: TGTGCCAGCAGCTTAGCTAGGGTTATGAACACTGAAGCTTTCTTT

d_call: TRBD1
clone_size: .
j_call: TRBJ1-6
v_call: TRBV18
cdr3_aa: CASSPTQGALHF
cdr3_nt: TGTGCCAGCTCACCAACTCAGGGGGCCCTCCACTTT

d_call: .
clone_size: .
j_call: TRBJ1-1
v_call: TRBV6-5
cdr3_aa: CASFEPRMNTEAFF
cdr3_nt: TGTGCCAGCTTCGAACCCCGAATGAACACTGAAGCTTTCTTT

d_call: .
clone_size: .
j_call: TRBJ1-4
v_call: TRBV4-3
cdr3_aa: CASSQDLTSTNEKLFF
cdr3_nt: TGCGCCAGCAGCCAAGATCTGACATCAACTAATGAAAAACTGTTTTTT

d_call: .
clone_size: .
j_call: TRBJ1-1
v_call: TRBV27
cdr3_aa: CASSLFWERGTEAFF
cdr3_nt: TGTGCCAGCAGTTTATTCTGGGAGAGAGGAACTGAAGCTTTCTTT

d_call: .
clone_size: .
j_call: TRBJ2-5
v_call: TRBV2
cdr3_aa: CASSEQRGRGETQYF
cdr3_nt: TGTGCCAGCAGTGAACAACGGGGCAGAGGAGAGACCCAGTACTTC

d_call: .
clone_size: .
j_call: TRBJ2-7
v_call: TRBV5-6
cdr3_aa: CASSLDASWEQYF
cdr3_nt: TGTGCCAGCAGCTTAGATGCCTCGTGGGAGCAGTACTTC

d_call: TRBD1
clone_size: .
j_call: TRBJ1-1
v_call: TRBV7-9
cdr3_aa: CASSLSQGLFEAFF
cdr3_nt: TGTGCCAGCAGCTTATCACAGGGGTTGTTTGAAGCTTTCTTT

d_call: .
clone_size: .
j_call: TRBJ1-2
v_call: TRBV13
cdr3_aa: CASSLGDYYGYTF
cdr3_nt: TGTGCCAGCAGCTTAGGGGATTACTATGGCTACACCTTC

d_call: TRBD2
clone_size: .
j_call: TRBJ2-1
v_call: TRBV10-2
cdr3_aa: CASSESPGLAGGPNEQFF
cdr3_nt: TGCGCCAGCAGTGAGTCGCCGGGACTAGCGGGAGGGCCGAATGAGCAGTTCTTC

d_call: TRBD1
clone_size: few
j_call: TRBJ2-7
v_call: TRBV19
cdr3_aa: CASSTGTGAYEQYF
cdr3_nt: TGTGCCAGTTCTACCGGGACAGGGGCCTACGAGCAGTACTTC

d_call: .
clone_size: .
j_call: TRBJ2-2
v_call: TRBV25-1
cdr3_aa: CASEWVTGELFF
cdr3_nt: TGTGCCAGCGAGTGGGTCACCGGGGAGCTGTTTTTT

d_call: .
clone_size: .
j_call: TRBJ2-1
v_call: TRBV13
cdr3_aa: CASSPDTDEEQFF
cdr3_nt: TGTGCCAGCAGCCCGGACACCGATGAGGAGCAGTTCTTC

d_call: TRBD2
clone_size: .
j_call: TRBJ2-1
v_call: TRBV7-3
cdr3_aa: CASSLFHPKASGINEQFF
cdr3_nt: TGTGCCAGCAGCTTATTTCATCCAAAGGCTAGCGGGATAAATGAGCAGTTCTTC

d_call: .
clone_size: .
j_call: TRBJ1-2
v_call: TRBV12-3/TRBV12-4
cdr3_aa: CASSLSQGYGYTF
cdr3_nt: TGTGCCAGCAGTTTGTCGCAGGGCTATGGCTACACCTTC

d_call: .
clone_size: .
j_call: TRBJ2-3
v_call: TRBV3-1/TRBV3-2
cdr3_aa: CASSPPDPADVSYTQYF
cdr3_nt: TGTGCCAGCAGCCCCCCAGACCCAGCGGACGTTTCATATACGCAGTATTTT

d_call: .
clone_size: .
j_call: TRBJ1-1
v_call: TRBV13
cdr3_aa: CASSLRGEGYTEAFF
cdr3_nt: TGTGCCAGCAGCTTACGAGGGGAGGGTTACACTGAAGCTTTCTTT

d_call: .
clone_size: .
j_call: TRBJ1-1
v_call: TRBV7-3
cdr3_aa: CASSEVLNTEAFF
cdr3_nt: TGTGCCAGCAGTGAGGTGTTGAACACTGAAGCTTTCTTT

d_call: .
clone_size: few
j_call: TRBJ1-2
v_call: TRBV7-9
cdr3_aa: CASSFRMANYGYTF
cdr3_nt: TGTGCCAGCAGCTTTCGTATGGCTAACTATGGCTACACCTTC

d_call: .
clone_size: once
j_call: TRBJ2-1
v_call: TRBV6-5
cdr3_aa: CASRRPPATFDEQFF
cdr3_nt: TGTGCCAGCAGACGACCCCCCGCGACGTTTGATGAGCAGTTCTTC

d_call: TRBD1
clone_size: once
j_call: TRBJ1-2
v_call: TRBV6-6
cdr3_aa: CASSFGQENYGYTF
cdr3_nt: TGTGCCAGCAGTTTCGGACAGGAAAACTATGGCTACACCTTC

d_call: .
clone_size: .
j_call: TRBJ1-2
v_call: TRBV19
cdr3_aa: CASSYQQGLGGYTF
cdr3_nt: TGTGCCAGTAGCTATCAACAGGGCCTTGGAGGCTACACCTTC

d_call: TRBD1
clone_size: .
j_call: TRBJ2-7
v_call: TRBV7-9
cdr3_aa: CASRWTGDEQYF
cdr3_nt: TGTGCCAGCAGGTGGACAGGGGACGAGCAGTACTTC

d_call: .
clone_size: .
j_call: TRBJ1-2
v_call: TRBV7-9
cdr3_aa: CASSLVGREGTFHGYTF
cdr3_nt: TGTGCCAGCAGCTTAGTAGGCAGGGAAGGTACGTTCCATGGCTACACCTTC

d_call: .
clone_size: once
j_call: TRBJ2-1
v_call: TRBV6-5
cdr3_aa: CASSYLGGNEQFF
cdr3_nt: TGTGCCAGCAGTTACTTGGGGGGAAATGAGCAGTTCTTC

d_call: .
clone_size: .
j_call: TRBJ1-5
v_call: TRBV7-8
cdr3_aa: CASSLYQGPSQPQHF
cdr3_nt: TGTGCCAGCAGCTTATACCAGGGCCCCTCCCAGCCCCAGCATTTT

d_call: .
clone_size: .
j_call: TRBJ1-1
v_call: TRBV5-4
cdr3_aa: CASSSDLNLNTEAFF
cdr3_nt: TGTGCCAGCAGCTCCGACTTAAACTTAAACACTGAAGCTTTCTTT